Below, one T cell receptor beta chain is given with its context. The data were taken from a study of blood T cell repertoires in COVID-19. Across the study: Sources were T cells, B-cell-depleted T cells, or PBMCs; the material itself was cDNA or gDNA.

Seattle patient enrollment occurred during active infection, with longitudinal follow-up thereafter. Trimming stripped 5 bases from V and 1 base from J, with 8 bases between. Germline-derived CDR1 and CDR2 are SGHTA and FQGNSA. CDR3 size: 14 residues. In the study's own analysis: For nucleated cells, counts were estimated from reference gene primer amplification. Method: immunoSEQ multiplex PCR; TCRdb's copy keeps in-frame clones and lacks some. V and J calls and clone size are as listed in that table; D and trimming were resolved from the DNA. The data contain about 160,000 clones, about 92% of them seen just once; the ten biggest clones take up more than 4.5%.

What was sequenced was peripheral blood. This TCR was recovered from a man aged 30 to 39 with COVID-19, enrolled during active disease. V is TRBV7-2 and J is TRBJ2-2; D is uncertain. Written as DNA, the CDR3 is TGTGCCAGCAGCGCCTACAGGAACACCGGGGAGCTGTTTTTT. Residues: CASSAYRNTGELFF.